This TCR beta chain was observed in a study of T cell responses to AZD1222 COVID-19 vaccine. Per the germline V gene, CDR1 is MDHEN and CDR2 is SYDVKM. The V and J ends lost 6 bases and 5 bases, in that order; junction bases with no gene match: 7. The CDR3 has 14 amino acids. About this clone itself: Its antigen is currently unknown.

Findings and limits, study-wide: The span of vaccine-associated CD4 TCRs extended across spike, with dominance at 160-218 and 743-854. Only a handful of AZD1222 recipients, roughly 6 in all, had baseline seropositivity. Clonal diversity may have been underestimated, and the donors were mostly white British, with more females than males.

This table comes from immunoSEQ multiplex PCR, and its TCRdb copy is limited to in-frame clones, with some not included. The sample yields about 140,000 clones, nearly 95% seen once. The sequence came from an adult in good health. The sequenced sample was peripheral blood, obtained on day 0 of AZD1222 vaccination. The rearrangement uses TRBV28 and TRBJ1-1; 9 bases line up with TRBD1. CDR3 residues: CASRVTGGWTEAFF. Written as DNA, the CDR3 is TGTGCCAGCAGGGTGACAGGGGGATGGACTGAAGCTTTCTTT.